This T cell receptor (beta chain) was identified in a study of identical twins. A single record per CDR3 protein comes from TCRdb applying MiXCR to the 5' RACE reads. The table shows under 250,000 distinct CDR3 sequences, with approximately 7.8% occurring only once. This clonotype showed up many times. The same data also went into a second study, on yellow fever vaccine responses in identical twins.

The specimen was CD8+ T cells sorted from blood. The clonotype comes from a young woman in good health.

CDR3 nucleotide sequence: TGTGCCAGCAGTCCCGCCTCGACGGGGCGGGCCCTCCACTTT. Protein sequence: CASSPASTGRALHF. The V call is TRBV27, the J call TRBJ1-6, with D possibly matching TRBD1 (5 bases). The V end lost 5 bases, the J end lost 14 bases, and 19 bases lay between the germline ends. The CDR3 covers 14 residues. Germline V lookup: CDR1 MNHEY, CDR2 SMNVEV (reference sequence).